A single sample is the source of the 6 T cell receptor beta chains below, sequenced in a study of T cell changes during pregnancy in multiple sclerosis. Assay: immunoSEQ multiplex PCR; the TCRdb copy retains only in-frame clones and omits some. This sample carries 20,000 to 30,000 clones, roughly 90% of them seen once, and the ten largest clones take 9.4%. This specimen was CD8+ T cells from peripheral blood mononuclear cells, taken in the third trimester of pregnancy. The receptors were gathered from a female donor in good health, enrolled as a control in a pregnancy study.

This chain connects TRBV21-1 to TRBJ1-2; TRBD1 is taken as the D call from the table, unchecked against the DNA. TRBV21-1 is a pseudogene segment. The CDR3 is 13 amino acids. In DNA, the CDR3 is TGTGCCAGCAGCAACTCCAGGGGGAATGGCTACACCTTC. It specifies CASSNSRGNGYTF.

The CDR3 spells CASSYTGSSSYEQYF. The CDR3 DNA reads TGTGCCAGCAGTTACACAGGGTCAAGCTCCTACGAGCAGTACTTC. This rearrangement joins TRBV6-5 to TRBJ2-7, with D tentatively TRBD1 (6 bases). Trimming removed 2 bases at V and 0 bases at J, with 11 bases between. The CDR3 length is 15 residues. The germline V gene encodes CDR1 MNHEY and CDR2 SVGAGI.

The chain recombines TRBV27 with TRBJ2-4; 7 bases line up with TRBD1. Germline trimming cut 6 bases from V and 5 bases from J; bases unmatched to any gene: 4. The length of the CDR3 is 13 residues. CDR1 and CDR2 from the germline V gene are MNHEY and SMNVEV (reference sequence). CDR3 sequence: CASSHGTENIQYF. In nucleotides, the CDR3 is TGTGCCAGCAGCCACGGGACAGAAAACATTCAGTACTTC.

The rearrangement links TRBV7-2 to TRBJ2-6, with a possible D match to TRBD1 (5 bases). V shed 4 bases and J shed 0 bases, with 7 bases lying between them. Germline loops: CDR1 SGHTA, CDR2 FQGNSA. This CDR3 is 15 amino acids long. The CDR3 DNA sequence: TGTGCCAGCAGCTCCGACAGCTCTGGGGCCAACGTCCTGACTTTC. Its protein product is CASSSDSSGANVLTF.

The gene calls are TRBV5-4 and TRBJ2-7; TRBD2 matches 8 bases. V lost 4 bases, J lost 5 bases, and 8 bases stayed unmatched. Germline assignment: CDR1 SGHNT and CDR2 YYREEE (reference sequence). This CDR3 spans 14 amino acids. The CDR3 protein is CASSSPLAAHEQYF. The CDR3, as DNA: TGTGCCAGCAGCAGCCCACTAGCGGCCCACGAGCAGTACTTC.

CDR3 nucleotides: TGTGCCAGCAGCCAAGAGATTAGCGGGGGCGATTTCAATGAGCAGTTCTTC. It translates to CASSQEISGGDFNEQFF. The chain recombines TRBV14 with TRBJ2-1, with 9 bases that match TRBD2. The germline V gene encodes CDR1 SGHDN and CDR2 FVKESK. The CDR3 loop spans 17 amino acids. V lost 0 bases and J lost 6; bases outside the gene matches: 9.